This entry is about one TCR beta chain. No antigen is known for it. These data are taken from a study of CD8 T cells in ankylosing spondylitis. Study-level findings and limits: Earlier studies detected some motif variants in reactive arthritis synovial fluid and blood. Seemingly distinctive of ankylosing spondylitis blood was a TCR beta motif formed by eight highly homologous variants. Disease-linked clones were reportedly significantly enriched in matched ankylosing spondylitis synovial fluid. Disease-linked clones bore a CD8+ phenotype and were relatively rare in peripheral blood.

The germline V and J ends were trimmed by 6 bases and 7 bases, with 21 bases remaining between them. There are 15 residues in the CDR3. It was by quantitative 5'-RACE with molecular barcodes that TCR beta libraries were made. TCRdb independently ran MiXCR on the 5' RACE reads; one entry per CDR3 protein. Among under 450,000 distinct CDR3 sequences listed, approximately 17% were seen once. The sequence was collected from a male donor with ankylosing spondylitis. The rearrangement links TRBV12-3 or TRBV12-4 to TRBJ1-1; tentative D call: TRBD1 (6 bases). The sequenced material came from blood, either unsorted or a sorted T cell fraction (not recorded which). In nucleotides, the CDR3 is TGTGCCAGCAGCTTACCTCAAACAGGGTTATTTGAAGCTTTCTTT. Encoded protein: CASSLPQTGLFEAFF.